This T cell receptor (beta chain) was captured in a study of blood T cell repertoires in COVID-19. This clone was counted a single time. Original processing notes: Using reference gene primer amplification, nucleated cell counts were estimated. TCRdb keeps only in-frame clones here, not all; method: immunoSEQ multiplex PCR. V and J calls and clone size are those listed in that table; D and trimming were worked out from the DNA. The sample has roughly 160,000 clones, approximately 88% seen once. Germline V gene data show CDR1 as SGHTA and CDR2 as FQGNSA. The CDR3 totals 15 residues. The V and J ends lost 3 bases and 10 bases, in that order; junction bases with no gene match: 8.

V usage is TRBV7-2 and J usage is TRBJ1-6; 8 bases map to TRBD1. This receptor was taken from a woman aged 55-75 years with acute or convalescent COVID-19. Sequences were obtained from peripheral blood. CDR3 bases: TGTGCCAGCAGCTTCTATGGACAGGGTGGCTCACCCCTCCACTTT. It is translated as CASSFYGQGGSPLHF.